The entry below describes one TCR beta chain. TCRdb keeps only in-frame clones here, not all; method: immunoSEQ multiplex PCR. The sample holds some 99,000 clones, 92% seen once. The sample belongs to a study of T cell changes during pregnancy in multiple sclerosis. Trimming left V 2 bases short and J 2 bases short, with 18 bases between. The CDR3 runs to 17 residues. From germline, CDR1 is SGHDN and CDR2 FVKESK. V usage is TRBV14 and J usage is TRBJ2-5; tentatively, D is TRBD2 (5 bases). This sequence was found in a female donor in good health, enrolled as a control in a pregnancy study. This material consisted of peripheral blood, taken after pregnancy. CDR3 sequence: CASSQFFGNSVQETQYF. For the CDR3, the DNA is TGTGCCAGCAGCCAATTCTTCGGGAATTCGGTGCAAGAGACCCAGTACTTC.